The entry below gives a single TCR beta chain sequence along with its context. This table comes from immunoSEQ multiplex PCR, and its TCRdb copy is limited to in-frame clones, with some not included. This table holds roughly 80,000 clones, around 93% found once. Unmatched junction bases numbered 6, after V lost 2 bases and J lost 8 bases. The CDR3 has 14 amino acids. Germline V gene data show CDR1 as MGHRA and CDR2 as YSYEKL. This sample is part of a study of T cell changes during pregnancy in multiple sclerosis. The sample was peripheral blood, taken in the second trimester of pregnancy. This chain joins TRBV4-1 and TRBJ2-1, with TRBD2 matching 7 bases. The receptor was derived from a female donor with multiple sclerosis, enrolled in a pregnancy study. The CDR3 sequence: CASSQPLGGDEQFF. CDR3 DNA sequence: TGCGCCAGCAGCCAACCGCTTGGGGGGGATGAGCAGTTCTTC.